This T cell receptor beta chain originates from a study of blood T cell repertoires in COVID-19. Study background: From T cells, B-cell-depleted T cells, or PBMCs came the material, which was cDNA or gDNA.

Per the original data handling: Amplification of reference gene primers was used by the study to estimate nucleated cell counts. Sequenced by immunoSEQ multiplex PCR; TCRdb stores in-frame clones only, minus some. That table is the source of V, J and clone size, and D and trimming were worked out from the DNA. The sample contains 270,000 or so clones, roughly 89% of which appear only once. The CDR3 spans 15 residues. Germline CDR1 and CDR2: SGHAT and FQNNGV. With 5 bases clipped from V and 1 base from J, the junction kept 4 bases outside the gene matches. The sample consisted of peripheral blood. The chain recombines TRBV11-2 with TRBJ1-1; 10 bases align to TRBD1. The TCR sequence derives from a man in his forties with acute or convalescent COVID-19. CDR3 sequence reads: CASSPRTGGNTEAFF. The CDR3 DNA sequence: TGTGCCAGCAGCCCCCGGACAGGGGGGAACACTGAAGCTTTCTTT.